Listed here are 32 T cell receptor beta chains from one sample, sequenced in a study of blood T cell repertoires in COVID-19. Using immunoSEQ multiplex PCR, the repertoire was profiled, and TCRdb retains in-frame clones only, with some absent. The data show approximately 400,000 clones, roughly 86% seen once. The sample taken for sequencing was PBMCs or T cells enriched from blood (not recorded which). The source of these receptors is a man aged 30 to 39 who had recovered from COVID-19.

V gene TRBV10-2 combines with J gene TRBJ2-7, with TRBD1 as a possible D gene (5 bases). Per germline, CDR1 WSHSY and CDR2 SAAADI. This CDR3 has 13 amino acids. V lost 4 bases to trimming and J lost 6 bases, with 13 bases between them. The CDR3 coding sequence is TGCGCCAGCAGTGCAGCGTCAGGGCGCGAGCAGTACTTC. Protein sequence: CASSAASGREQYF.

The V and J genes are TRBV9 and TRBJ1-2, with 8 bases that match TRBD1. The CDR3 is made up of 15 amino acids. Germline V gene sequence: CDR1 SGDLS, CDR2 YYNGEE. The V and J ends lost 3 bases and 2 bases, in that order; junction bases with no gene match: 6. In DNA, the CDR3 is TGTGCCAGCAGCGGGCAGGGGGCCGGGAACTATGGCTACACCTTC. It encodes CASSGQGAGNYGYTF.

Turning to this clone: Within the sample, other DNA sequences also encode this same CDR3. The CDR3 DNA is TGCGCCAGCAGCCAAGATCGGGGGGGCACTGAAGCTTTCTTT. Encoded protein: CASSQDRGGTEAFF. V is TRBV4-1 and J is TRBJ1-1; possible D gene TRBD1, 5 bases. Germline CDR1 MGHRA, CDR2 YSYEKL. The V end lost 0 bases, the J end lost 4 bases, and 9 bases lay between the germline ends. The CDR3 consists of 14 residues.

V is TRBV7-9 and J is TRBJ1-1, with D unresolved. The CDR3 runs 12 residues. Trimming removed 1 base from V and 6 bases from J, with 6 bases in between. Germline CDR1 is SEHNR and CDR2 is FQNEAQ (reference sequence). The CDR3 reads CASSLESAEAFF. For the CDR3, the DNA is TGTGCCAGCAGCTTAGAGAGTGCTGAAGCTTTCTTT.

The chain joins TRBV18 to TRBJ1-1; no clear D gene. Trimming left V 1 base short and J 11 bases short, with 11 bases between. CDR3 size: 12 residues. CDR1 and CDR2 from the germline V gene are KGHSH and LQKENI. CDR3 protein: CASSPQTRYAFF. The CDR3 nucleotides read TGTGCCAGCTCACCACAAACGAGGTATGCTTTCTTT.

The J gene is TRBJ2-2, the V gene TRBV25-1, with 7 bases identical to TRBD1. The germline CDR1 and CDR2 sequences are MGHDK and SYGVNS. The CDR3 has 14 amino acids. V shed 10 bases, J shed 3 bases, and the junction held 8 bases outside the gene matches. The CDR3 here is CATKGAGDTGELFF. CDR3 DNA sequence: TGTGCCACCAAGGGGGCAGGCGACACCGGGGAGCTGTTTTTT.

This chain joins TRBV6-5 and TRBJ1-1; 8 nucleotides align to TRBD1. The CDR3 has 15 amino acids. Germline-derived CDR1 and CDR2 are MNHEY and SVGAGI. With V trimmed by 9 bases and J by 2 bases, 11 bases remained unmatched. The CDR3, as DNA: TGTGCCAGTTTCGTGGGGACAGGACTTAACACTGAAGCTTTCTTT. Its translation is CASFVGTGLNTEAFF.

This chain links TRBV7-2 with TRBJ1-6; 7 bases line up with TRBD1. J lost 6 bases, V lost 1 base, and 3 bases had no gene match. The CDR3 is made up of 15 amino acids. Germline CDR1 is SGHTA and CDR2 is FQGNSA. As DNA, the CDR3 is TGTGCCAGCAGCTTAGGCTACAGGGGTAATTCACCCCTCCACTTT. It translates to CASSLGYRGNSPLHF.

V gene TRBV24-1 combines with J gene TRBJ2-2; tentatively, D is TRBD2 (7 bases). The V gene lost 9 bases and the J gene lost 2 bases, with 15 bases spanning the gap. Germline V gene sequence: CDR1 KGHDR, CDR2 SFDVKD. This CDR3 has 15 amino acids. CDR3 DNA sequence: TGTGCCACCGCTCCGGGGGGCTACAACACCGGGGAGCTGTTTTTT. This gives the protein CATAPGGYNTGELFF.

This chain connects TRBV6-5 to TRBJ1-2; D gene uncertain. Germline-derived CDR1 and CDR2 are MNHEY and SVGAGI. Trimming removed 6 bases at V and 3 bases at J, with 14 bases between. The CDR3 extends over 14 amino acids. The CDR3 loop is CASSSNPVDYGYTF. CDR3 in DNA: TGTGCCAGCAGCTCGAACCCTGTAGACTATGGCTACACCTTC.

This clone was found once. The chain has TRBV27 and TRBJ1-1; D is unclear. Trimming pared 1 base from V and 3 bases from J, leaving 9 bases between. The CDR3 loop spans 14 amino acids. Germline CDR1 reads MNHEY; CDR2 reads SMNVEV (reference sequence). The CDR3 spells CASSLYEQDTEAFF. As DNA, the CDR3 is TGTGCCAGCAGTTTATACGAGCAGGACACTGAAGCTTTCTTT.

This clone was seen just once. The V and J genes are TRBV10-1 and TRBJ2-1, with TRBD2 matching over 12 bases. The CDR3 consists of 14 residues. Trimming removed 5 bases from V and 10 bases from J; junction bases left unmatched: 6. Germline CDR1 and CDR2: WNHNN and SYGVQD (reference sequence). The CDR3 protein is CASSRRTSGAEQFF. The CDR3 bases are TGCGCCAGCAGTAGACGGACTAGCGGGGCCGAGCAGTTCTTC.

The chain links TRBV4-1 to TRBJ1-2; the match to TRBD1 covers 8 bases. Germline loops: CDR1 MGHRA, CDR2 YSYEKL. The CDR3 extends over 15 amino acids. Trimming at V came to 8 bases and at J to 4 bases, leaving 12 bases not matched to a gene. This chain's CDR3 is CASERTGNIGYGYTF. The CDR3 DNA is TGCGCCAGCGAACGGACAGGGAATATAGGCTATGGCTACACCTTC.

The chain has TRBV12-2 and TRBJ1-5. TRBV12-2 is a documented pseudogene. This CDR3 is 16 amino acids long. The CDR3 is CASRLGTGYSNQPQHF. The CDR3 DNA follows: TGTGCAAGTCGCTTAGGGACGGGGTATAGCAATCAGCCCCAGCATTTT.

The chain joins TRBV19 to TRBJ1-6; D unresolved. Trimming left V 6 bases short and J 3 bases short, with 15 bases between. The CDR3 totals 16 residues. CDR1 and CDR2 (germline): LNHDA, SQIVND (reference sequence). For the CDR3, the DNA is TGTGCCAGTAGGATACAACCGGGGAGCTATAATTCACCCCTCCACTTT. This encodes CASRIQPGSYNSPLHF. Complete variable domain (other parts from reference TRBV19 and TRBJ1-6): DGGITQSPKYLFRKEGQNVTLSCEQNLNHDAMYWYRQDPGQGLRLIYYSQIVNDFQKGDIAEGYSVSREKKESFPLTVTSAQKNPTAFYLCASRIQPGSYNSPLHFGNGTRLTVT.

V and J are TRBV28 and TRBJ1-2; weak D call: TRBD1 (5 bases). CDR3 length: 15 amino acids. V lost 6 bases, J lost 1 base, and 15 bases lay in between. CDR1 and CDR2 (germline): MDHEN, SYDVKM. CDR3 DNA: TGTGCCAGCAGGGCTCGCTCCAGGGTTAACTATGGCTACACCTTC. Translated: CASRARSRVNYGYTF.

The chain has TRBV11-2 and TRBJ1-2, with TRBD1 identical over 9 bases. V shed 4 bases, J shed 4 bases, and the junction held 7 bases outside the gene matches. The CDR3 extends over 15 amino acids. In germline, CDR1 is SGHAT, CDR2 FQNNGV. For the CDR3, the DNA is TGTGCCAGCAGCTCTAGACAGGGGGTAATCTATGGCTACACCTTC. Its protein is CASSSRQGVIYGYTF.

V gene TRBV5-6 combines with J gene TRBJ1-4; D unclear. This CDR3 spans 14 amino acids. Germline V CDR1 and CDR2: SGHDT, YYEEEE. Trimming stripped 2 bases from V and 7 bases from J, with 12 bases between. CDR3 coding DNA: TGTGCCAGCAGCTTCCGGCGGATTAGTGAAAAACTGTTTTTT. It translates to CASSFRRISEKLFF.

The chain uses TRBV30 and TRBJ2-7, with 7 positions matching TRBD1. In germline, CDR1 is GTSNPN, CDR2 SVGIG (reference sequence). The CDR3 consists of 13 residues. J lost 2 bases, V lost 6 bases, and 7 bases had no gene match. The CDR3 spells CACQDRLPYEQYF. DNA of the CDR3: TGTGCCTGCCAGGACAGGCTCCCCTACGAGCAGTACTTC.

This rearrangement joins TRBV20-1 to TRBJ1-1; a weak D match, TRBD1 (5 bases). V lost 3 bases and J lost 3, with 17 bases in between. This CDR3 contains 15 residues. In germline, CDR1 is DFQATT, CDR2 SNEGSKA (reference sequence). DNA of the CDR3: TGCAGTGCTAGTAGCCCATTATGGGGGGACACTGAAGCTTTCTTT. Translation gives CSASSPLWGDTEAFF.

The rearrangement uses TRBV4-1 and TRBJ1-2; 9 bases fit TRBD1. CDR3 length: 20 residues. Germline values: CDR1 MGHRA, CDR2 YSYEKL. V lost 0 bases and J lost 8; bases outside the gene matches: 22. CDR3 sequence: CASSQDPGGEWIGTGRGYTF. The CDR3 nucleotides read TGCGCCAGCAGCCAAGATCCTGGCGGTGAATGGATTGGGACAGGGAGAGGCTACACCTTC.

The chain employs TRBV30 and TRBJ2-7, with a possible D match to TRBD1 (6 bases). The CDR3 spans 13 residues. Germline V lookup: CDR1 GTSNPN, CDR2 SVGIG (reference sequence). The V end was cut by 4 bases, the J end by 0 bases, with 10 bases between. CDR3 sequence reads: CAWNLDSSYEQYF. The CDR3 DNA follows: TGTGCCTGGAATCTGGACAGCTCCTACGAGCAGTACTTC.

The chain carries TRBV19 and TRBJ1-1; D unresolved. This CDR3 comprises 16 residues. V was clipped by 2 bases and J by 5 bases, with 18 bases between them. Germline V gene data show CDR1 as LNHDA and CDR2 as SQIVND (reference sequence). CDR3 DNA sequence: TGTGCCAGTAGTATAACGGCCTTGGCGGGAGGGACTGAAGCTTTCTTT. Protein product: CASSITALAGGTEAFF.

There are a few counts of this clone. The genes are TRBV5-6 and TRBJ1-5; TRBD1 agrees at 9 bases. The germline V gene encodes CDR1 SGHDT and CDR2 YYEEEE. The CDR3 spans 15 residues. J gave up 3 bases and V 5 bases, and 6 bases lay outside the gene matches. The CDR3 loop is CASSSGTGINQPQHF. For the CDR3, the DNA is TGTGCCAGCAGTTCCGGGACAGGGATCAATCAGCCCCAGCATTTT.

The rearrangement uses TRBV30 and TRBJ1-4; D remains unclear. Germline CDR1 and CDR2: GTSNPN and SVGIG (reference sequence). The CDR3 spans 14 residues. Deletions cut 1 base from V and 7 bases from J, with 13 bases between. The CDR3 region is CAWSDLGRGEKLFF. DNA of the CDR3: TGTGCCTGGAGTGACCTTGGCCGCGGTGAAAAACTGTTTTTT.

This clone was counted only a few times. The chain is built from TRBV5-6 and TRBJ1-2; D perhaps matches TRBD1 (5 bases). This CDR3 spans 13 amino acids. Trimming took 4 bases from V and 3 from J, leaving 10 bases between them. The germline V gene encodes CDR1 SGHDT and CDR2 YYEEEE. The CDR3 here is CASSEDRYYGYTF. The CDR3 DNA reads as TGTGCCAGCAGCGAAGACAGATACTATGGCTACACCTTC. Looking up the rest from reference TRBV5-6 and TRBJ1-2 gives the full variable domain: DAGVTQSPTHLIKTRGQQVTLRCSPKSGHDTVSWYQQALGQGPQFIFQYYEEEERQRGNFPDRFSGHQFPNYSSELNVNALLLGDSALYLCASSEDRYYGYTFGSGTRLTVV.

V and J are TRBV20-1 and TRBJ1-2; D unresolved. The CDR3 spans 12 residues. Germline CDR1 DFQATT, CDR2 SNEGSKA (reference sequence). V lost 3 bases and J 8 bases, leaving 13 bases between the germline ends. The CDR3 DNA reads TGCAGTGCTAGTTCGGGGAGGGAAGGCTACACCTTC. It translates to CSASSGREGYTF.

The chain has TRBV29-1 and TRBJ1-2; 9 positions agree with TRBD1. The germline V gene encodes CDR1 SQVTM and CDR2 ANQGSEA. The CDR3 spans 13 residues. J lost 5 bases, V lost 5 bases, and 6 bases had no gene match. CDR3 loop: CSVKGGTGYGYTF. The CDR3 DNA sequence: TGCAGCGTTAAAGGTGGGACAGGGTATGGCTACACCTTC.

V and J are TRBV5-4 and TRBJ1-2; 7 nucleotides match TRBD1. This CDR3 is 14 amino acids long. J was trimmed by 2 bases and V by 4 bases; bases with no gene match: 5. Germline CDR1 is SGHNT and CDR2 is YYREEE (reference sequence). CDR3 nucleotide sequence: TGTGCCAGCAGCATGCAGGGACAGAACTATGGCTACACCTTC. It yields the protein CASSMQGQNYGYTF.

This chain connects TRBV5-1 to TRBJ2-5; D may be TRBD1 (6 bases). Trimming cost V 0 bases and J 4 bases, with 13 bases left between them. From germline, CDR1 is SGHRS and CDR2 YFSETQ. The CDR3 length is 15 residues. CDR3 in DNA: TGCGCCAGCAGCTTGGAGAGGGGGTCGGGAGAGACCCAGTACTTC. Its translation: CASSLERGSGETQYF.

This clone was observed a single time. The chain employs TRBV19 and TRBJ1-1; D perhaps matches TRBD1 (5 bases). V was trimmed by 6 bases and J by 0 bases, leaving 17 bases between them. Germline V gene data show CDR1 as LNHDA and CDR2 as SQIVND (reference sequence). The CDR3 contains 16 residues. Written as DNA, the CDR3 is TGTGCCAGTAGGGAGGGCGCCCGGACATTGAACACTGAAGCTTTCTTT. This translates into CASREGARTLNTEAFF.

This clone was observed at least ten times. The chain carries TRBV12-5 and TRBJ1-2, with 8 bases aligning to TRBD1. V dropped 2 bases and J dropped 4; count of bases not matched to a gene: 0. CDR3 length equals 13 residues. Germline values: CDR1 LGHNT, CDR2 FRNRAP. CDR3 residues: CASGLTGGYGYTF. CDR3 bases: TGTGCTAGTGGTTTGACAGGGGGCTATGGCTACACCTTC.